A single sample gave rise to the 17 T cell receptor beta chains below, sequenced in a study of early T cells in non-severe SARS-CoV-2 infection. Using its own MiXCR run on the 5' RACE reads, TCRdb lists one record per CDR3 protein. The profile shows approximately 39,000 distinct CDR3 sequences, about 4.5% of them singletons. Material for sequencing was whole blood. The receptors were sampled from an adult who was a healthcare worker with PCR-confirmed SARS-CoV-2 infection or an uninfected control (not recorded which).

As regards this clonotype: It differs at one base from a far larger clone, so likely a read error. The rearrangement joins TRBV7-9 to TRBJ2-7, with D unclear. The V and J ends lost 4 bases and 2 bases respectively, with 3 bases between them. The CDR3 runs 11 residues. The V gene's germline CDR1 is SEHNR and CDR2 FQNEAQ (reference sequence). DNA of the CDR3: TGTGCCAGCAGCTCTCCCTACGAGCAGTACTTC. Translating gives CASSSPYEQYF.

In this sample, this clonotype turned up many times. The rearrangement uses TRBV2 and TRBJ2-5; D is uncertain. Germline V gene lookup returns CDR1 SNHLY and CDR2 FYNNEI. The CDR3 consists of 12 residues. V was clipped by 4 bases and J by 2 bases, with 5 bases between them. The CDR3 sequence: CASSAGQETQYF. CDR3 bases: TGTGCCAGCAGTGCAGGTCAAGAGACCCAGTACTTC.

This clonotype was observed at least ten times. The genes are TRBV6-5 and TRBJ1-6; D unclear. The germline V gene has CDR1 MNHEY and CDR2 SVGAGI. The CDR3 extends over 13 amino acids. Between the trimmed V and J ends, which lost 8 bases and 5 bases, there was a span of 10 bases. Here the CDR3 DNA reads TGTGCCAGCCGTCGGACGGATAATTCACCCCTCCACTTT. Its protein is CASRRTDNSPLHF.

This clonotype has at least ten counts. V is TRBV6-2 or TRBV6-3 and J is TRBJ1-1; D ambiguous. Trimming removed 7 bases from V and 6 bases from J, with 15 bases in between. The CDR3 totals 13 residues. CDR1 and CDR2 from the germline V gene are MNHEY and SVGEGT. CDR3 protein: CASKELNIAEAFF. CDR3 DNA sequence: TGTGCCAGCAAGGAGCTAAATATCGCTGAAGCTTTCTTT.

This clonotype was seen ten or more times. The chain joins TRBV7-3 to TRBJ2-7, with a possible D match to TRBD2 (5 bases). Germline CDR1 SGHTA, CDR2 FQGTGA. This CDR3 is built from 13 residues. V lost 2 bases and J 2 bases, leaving 7 bases between the germline ends. The CDR3 protein is CASSLSGAYEQYF. The CDR3 bases are TGTGCCAGCAGCTTATCCGGGGCCTACGAGCAGTACTTC.

This clonotype has a count of ten or more. V gene TRBV3-1 combines with J gene TRBJ2-2; D is uncertain. This CDR3 is built from 13 residues. Trimming cost V 0 bases and J 4 bases, with 3 bases left between them. Germline V CDR1 and CDR2: LGHDT, YNNKEL (reference sequence). CDR3 nucleotides: TGTGCCAGCAGCCAAGACGGCACCGGGGAGCTGTTTTTT. Amino acid sequence: CASSQDGTGELFF.

The genes are TRBV9 and TRBJ2-1, with D tentatively TRBD1 (6 bases). Trimming pared 4 bases from V and 9 bases from J, leaving 17 bases between. Germline values: CDR1 SGDLS, CDR2 YYNGEE. The CDR3 has 14 amino acids. The CDR3: CASSMLSRDTEQFF. CDR3 bases: TGTGCCAGCAGCATGCTGTCTAGGGACACTGAGCAGTTCTTC.

There are many counts of this clonotype. The V call is TRBV13, the J call TRBJ2-5; a possible D gene is TRBD2 (5 bases). The V gene lost 5 bases and the J gene lost 3 bases, with 10 bases spanning the gap. Germline values: CDR1 PRHDT, CDR2 FYEKMQ (reference sequence). The CDR3 length is 13 residues. CDR3 region: CASSAWGEETQYF. The CDR3 nucleotides read TGTGCCAGCAGCGCGTGGGGAGAAGAGACCCAGTACTTC. The full variable domain, its missing parts supplied by reference TRBV13 and TRBJ2-5, is AAGVIQSPRHLIKEKRETATLKCYPIPRHDTVYWYQQGPGQDPQFLISFYEKMQSDKGSIPDRFSAQQFSDYHSELNMSSLELGDSALYFCASSAWGEETQYFGPGTRLLVL.

This clonotype came up many times. The chain is built from TRBV27 and TRBJ2-3, with a possible D match to TRBD2 (7 bases). Per the germline V gene, CDR1 is MNHEY and CDR2 is SMNVEV (reference sequence). This CDR3 spans 15 amino acids. Trimming left V 2 bases short and J 3 bases short, with 12 bases between. CDR3 in amino acids: CASSLRGGQTDTQYF. CDR3 nucleotides: TGTGCCAGCAGTTTAAGGGGGGGCCAAACAGATACGCAGTATTTT.

The sample holds many counts of this clonotype. This chain connects TRBV29-1 to TRBJ2-7; 7 nucleotides line up with TRBD1. The CDR3 loop spans 12 amino acids. CDR1 and CDR2 from the germline V gene are SQVTM and ANQGSEA. V lost 4 bases, J lost 4 bases, and 4 bases stayed unmatched. CDR3 protein: CSVGSDRYEQYF. Here the CDR3 DNA reads TGCAGCGTTGGGTCGGACAGGTACGAGCAGTACTTC.

This clonotype has a count of ten or more. This CDR3 reads CASSIGRNPNYEQYF. The CDR3 DNA sequence: TGTGCCAGCAGTATCGGACGGAACCCGAACTACGAGCAGTACTTC. The gene calls are TRBV12-3 or TRBV12-4 and TRBJ2-7; no definite D call. The V end lost 5 bases, the J end lost 3 bases, and 17 bases lay between the germline ends. This CDR3 spans 15 amino acids.

This clonotype was observed at least ten times. This chain links TRBV20-1 with TRBJ1-5; unclear D gene. Trimming stripped 5 bases from V and 7 bases from J, with 15 bases between. CDR1 DFQATT and CDR2 SNEGSKA come from the germline V gene (reference sequence). The CDR3 runs to 13 residues. CDR3 nucleotides: TGCAGTGCTCCAGCCGAGGGCGGCCAGCCCCAGCATTTT. Its protein product is CSAPAEGGQPQHF.

This clonotype was seen ten or more times. The genes are TRBV29-1 and TRBJ2-7; 7 positions agree with TRBD1. The CDR3 is 12 residues long. Germline V gives CDR1 SQVTM, CDR2 ANQGSEA. The V segment lost 6 bases and the J segment 0 bases; nucleotides outside the gene matches: 2. CDR3: CSVEGASYEQYF. For the CDR3, the DNA is TGCAGCGTAGAGGGGGCCTCCTACGAGCAGTACTTC.

V and J are TRBV29-1 and TRBJ1-1; maybe TRBD1 (6 bases). Germline V lookup: CDR1 SQVTM, CDR2 ANQGSEA. The CDR3 has 13 residues. Trimming cost V 7 bases and J 1 base, with 13 bases left between them. The CDR3 loop is CSAVQGGNTEAFF. Written as DNA, the CDR3 is TGCAGCGCAGTACAGGGAGGGAACACTGAAGCTTTCTTT.

This clonotype was found many times. The rearrangement uses TRBV28 and TRBJ1-1, with D unclear. Germline CDR1 and CDR2: MDHEN and SYDVKM. This CDR3 is 13 amino acids long. V lost 5 bases and J lost 5, with 12 bases in between. This CDR3 reads CASSRGKGTEAFF. The CDR3 nucleotides are TGTGCCAGCAGTCGCGGGAAAGGGACTGAAGCTTTCTTT.

This clonotype was counted once. The chain recombines TRBV3-1 with TRBJ2-6; D remains unclear. The germline V and J ends were trimmed by 0 bases and 0 bases, with 6 bases remaining between them. Germline loops: CDR1 LGHDT, CDR2 YNNKEL (reference sequence). The CDR3 extends over 16 amino acids. CDR3 in DNA: TGTGCCAGCAGCCAAGATCTCTACTCTGGGGCCAACGTCCTGACTTTC. It encodes CASSQDLYSGANVLTF.

This clonotype was recorded many times. The chain has TRBV7-9 and TRBJ2-1; D remains ambiguous. The CDR3 covers 11 residues. Trimming took 1 base from V and 13 from J, leaving 8 bases between them. Germline-derived CDR1 and CDR2 are SEHNR and FQNEAQ (reference sequence). In DNA, the CDR3 is TGTGCCAGCAGCTTAGAACCTCGCCAGTTCTTC. Translated, it gives CASSLEPRQFF.